This TCR beta chain derives from a study of blood T cell repertoires in COVID-19. As for the study in general: Acute-phase and convalescent COVID-19 samples originated in the United States, Italy and Spain. T cells, B-cell-depleted T cells, or PBMCs supplied cDNA or gDNA.

The CDR3 is made up of 15 amino acids. Germline V lookup: CDR1 SGHTA, CDR2 FQGTGA. V was pared by 2 bases and J by 9 bases, with 5 bases of the junction left unmatched. Original handling: Amplification from reference gene primers served as the basis for estimated nucleated cell counts. TCRdb's table, derived via immunoSEQ multiplex PCR, lists solely in-frame clones and lacks some. D and trimming come from the DNA, and the V and J calls and clone size come from that table. Among more than 200,000 clones, roughly 82% were seen once, and the ten largest hold approximately 1.5%. V is TRBV7-3 and J is TRBJ2-1; 12 nucleotides agree with TRBD2. Sequenced material: peripheral blood. This TCR came from a woman between 35 and 50 years old who had recovered from COVID-19. The chain's CDR3 is CASSLASGGAGEQFF. CDR3 sequence (DNA): TGTGCCAGCAGCTTAGCTAGCGGGGGGGCTGGTGAGCAGTTCTTC.